This record looks at one TCR beta chain sequence and its context. The target antigen is unknown. The data stem from a study of shared clonotypes between healthy human individuals. Study-level findings and limits: Naive CD4 clonotypes overlapped across a handful of donors at approximately 5%.

Per the original data handling: Sequence data from immunoSEQ were junction-only and lacked quality scores; consequently, filtering differed. Method: immunoSEQ multiplex PCR; TCRdb's copy keeps in-frame clones and lacks some. V and J calls and clone size are given by that table; D and trimming were obtained from the DNA. The sample lists around 1.9 million clones, roughly 93% occurring once. Naive CD8 isolation took CD45RO-negative cells positively selected for CCR7 and excluded terminally differentiated effector memory CD45RA+ cells. CDR1 and CDR2 (germline): MNHEY, SMNVEV (reference sequence). The CDR3 runs to 16 residues. V lost 1 base and J lost 5, with 17 bases in between.

The specimen was naive CD8+ T cells from PBMCs. This sequence was found in a man aged 18 to 30 in good health. Some clones in this sample may be carry-over from other donors' samples. The chain is built from TRBV27 and TRBJ2-5, with D tentatively TRBD2 (7 bases). This chain's CDR3 is CASSLFRGALGETQYF. The CDR3 region has the DNA TGTGCCAGCAGTTTATTTCGGGGGGCGTTAGGGGAGACCCAGTACTTC.